This T cell receptor beta chain is drawn from a study of cytomegalovirus exposure and HLA in healthy donors. Study-wide results and limits: TCR beta sequences reportedly predicted most subjects' HLA-A and HLA-B alleles accurately. Later analysis revealed greater clonal expansion in HLA-associated TCR beta chains than in equally common others.

Comments on this clone: Its antigen is undetermined.

This CDR3 has 14 amino acids. Germline-derived CDR1 and CDR2 are SGHRS and YFSETQ. V lost 4 bases and J 5 bases, leaving 13 bases between the germline ends. The PCR made use of 60 Vbeta and 13 Jbeta primers. Generated by immunoSEQ multiplex PCR, the TCRdb table keeps only in-frame clones and is missing some. The sample lists some 140,000 clones, about four fifths seen once, with 4.8% in the top ten. The chain is built from TRBV5-1 and TRBJ1-5; tentatively, D is TRBD1 (6 bases). The clonotype comes from a young man in good health. The sample comprised PBMCs. The CDR3 loop is CASSETGTDQPQHF. The CDR3 DNA sequence: TGCGCCAGCAGCGAAACAGGGACCGATCAGCCCCAGCATTTT.